This T cell receptor beta chain was sequenced during a study of shared clonotypes between healthy human individuals (dated by TCRdb to 2020 to 2021). Describing the broader study: The cohort comprised a couple of women and a few men aged 18 to 49 years. For each donor, CD4 naive and CD4 memory were each given three plates, CD8 naive was given two plates, and CD8 memory was given one plate. To estimate repertoire size and how much clonotype sharing occurs between individuals, the study deeply sequenced the blood TCR repertoires of roughly 5 healthy adults. Libraries were prepared and TCR repertoires were sequenced by different laboratories using diverse techniques, in order to increase sequencing depth and limit assay-specific biases. Per donor, leukapheresis produced somewhere between about 0.94 and 9 billion PBMCs.

Healthy HIV-negative adults with no recently reported acute infections or vaccinations were included as donors. Only Caucasian adults living in Nashville, Tennessee, USA were represented among the donors. CD4+ T cells were enriched by magnetic negative selection, after which naive cells were positively selected on CD45RA and the negative fraction was taken as the memory subset. Blood was obtained by leukapheresis, after which PBMCs were separated by Ficoll-Histopaque density gradient centrifugation and cryopreserved in liquid nitrogen vapor phase. Analytical flow cytometry was used to check the purity and quantity of every magnetically sorted T cell population. Genomic DNA was isolated from every sorted fraction and measured by UV absorbance on a Nanodrop 2000c. The full study reports these points: Incomplete sequencing was indicated by rarefaction of sorted-subset datasets, despite the large sequencing depth. Pairwise subsampling led to the expectation that sequencing depth would affect the degree of clonotype sharing among donors. Larger estimated clonotype richness was generally found for naive subsets than for memory subsets. Compared with non-shared clonotypes, clonotypes shared by all four sorted-subset donors had higher generation probabilities. Because the study included a small number of donors, the genetic and exposure-history diversity represented was limited. Approximately 5% of naive CD4, around 4% of naive CD8, 2.3% of memory CD4, and approximately 0.39% of memory CD8 clonotypes were shared across four donors. Sampling was restricted to blood, and TCR repertoires in tissue are likely to differ from TCR repertoires in blood.

With respect to this clone: Its specific antigen is unknown. There are no base qualities to consult, and no much larger clone falls within one base. Other nucleotide sequences in the sample specify the same CDR3.

Using the deep immunoSEQ assay, TCR CDR3 regions were amplified from genomic DNA by multiplex PCR. Extracted genomic DNA from each cell subset was distributed evenly across all wells of several immunoSEQ 96-well plates, and each plate was treated as a replicate. For sorted subsets, about 220 ng of genomic DNA, equivalent to some 33,000 T cell genomes, went into each replicate PCR. Purified libraries were quantified with a Qubit 3.0 fluorometer, sized on a Bioanalyzer 2100, and re-quantified with the KAPA Library Quantification kit. Every immunoSEQ 96-well plate was sequenced on a separate single-read 150-cycle Illumina NextSeq 550 flow cell. Per the authors' processing: Because the immunoSEQ output held only junctional sequences and lacked quality scores, the filtering could not match the filtering applied to full-length reads. To assign V/J genes and CDR3, sequences were annotated against IMGT germline references using PyIR, a Python wrapper for IgBLAST v1.9. Reads were removed for weak V/J assignments (E-value above 1e-6), missing CDR3, stop codons, out-of-frame junctions, or ambiguous translated residues. A V3J clonotype was defined by an identical inferred V gene, J gene, and CDR3 amino acid sequence. Percentage overlap between repertoires was calculated by dividing the number of shared unique clonotypes by the size of the smaller repertoire. Three approaches were used to assess repertoire richness: RTK rarefaction, the Chao1 estimator, and Recon v2.1 estimates of unobserved clonotypes. OLGA was used to compute generation probabilities for all TCRbeta clonotypes that the gDNA method yielded from a few donors. Held by TCRdb, this immuneACCESS table contains in-frame sequences only and omits some clones. Under half of the omission traces to an unresolved V gene where checked; the cause of the rest is unknown. The V and J calls and clone size were taken over from that table, and D and trimming were inferred from the DNA. Counted in this sample were a few million clones; roughly 93% of them appeared once. The top ten hold 0.35% to 0.45% of the sample.

Reading from cysteine to phenylalanine, the CDR3 counts 14 amino acids. Only the CDR3 part of the read is kept: 42 bases, read in frame from the first base. A distance of 7 bases separates the germline ends of V and J, which lose 4 bases and 0 bases respectively. The germline V gene specifies SNHLY as CDR1 and FYNNEI as CDR2. The specimen was naive CD4+ T cells from PBMCs. In the paper's terms, the cell subset or site label means: CD45RA+ positively selected. The sequence is built from TRBV2 and TRBJ1-5, with an unclear D gene assignment. The clonotype comes from a man in his late teens or twenties in good health. Some clones in this sample may be carry-over from other donors' samples. Here is the DNA: TGTGCCAGCAGTGGGGGAACTAGCAATCAGCCCCAGCATTTT. It translates to CASSGGTSNQPQHF.